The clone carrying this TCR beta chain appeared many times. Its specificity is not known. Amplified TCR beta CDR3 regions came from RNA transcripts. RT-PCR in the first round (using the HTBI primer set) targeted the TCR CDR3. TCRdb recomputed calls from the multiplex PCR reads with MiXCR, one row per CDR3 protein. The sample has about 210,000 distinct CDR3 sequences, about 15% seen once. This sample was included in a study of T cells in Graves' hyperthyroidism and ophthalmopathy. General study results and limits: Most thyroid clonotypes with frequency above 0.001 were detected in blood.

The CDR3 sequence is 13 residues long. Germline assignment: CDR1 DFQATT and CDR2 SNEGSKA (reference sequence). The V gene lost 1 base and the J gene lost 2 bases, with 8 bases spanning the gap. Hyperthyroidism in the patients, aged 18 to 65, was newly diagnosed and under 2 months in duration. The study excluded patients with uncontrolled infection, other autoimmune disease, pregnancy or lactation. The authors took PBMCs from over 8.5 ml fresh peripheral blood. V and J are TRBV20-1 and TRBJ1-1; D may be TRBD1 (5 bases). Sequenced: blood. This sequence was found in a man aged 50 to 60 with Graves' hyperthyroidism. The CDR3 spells CSARVQANTEAFF. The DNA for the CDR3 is TGCAGTGCTAGAGTACAGGCAAACACTGAAGCTTTCTTT.